This TCR beta chain emerged from a study of blood T cells in healthy people across ages. PCR was performed a second time for about 7 to 12 cycles using a sample-barcoded 5' primer and a J-beta primer mix. TCRdb processed the 5' RACE reads anew with MiXCR; each CDR3 protein has one entry. The sample holds some 930,000 distinct CDR3 sequences, just under 30% seen once. J lost 6 bases, V lost 6 bases, and 10 bases had no gene match. The CDR3 sequence is 14 residues long. CDR1 is MDHEN and CDR2 is SYDVKM in the germline V gene. This clonotype has just a few counts. What it recognizes is unknown. This could be a read error, since a much larger clone is one nucleotide away. The study's findings and limits: Measured against age, TCR beta diversity per million T cells decreased in a roughly linear manner.

The same sample was also studied in work on T cells of mothers and their children. From that paper: No persistent microchimeric T cell clones were detected at roughly 94 clones per million clonotypes sensitivity.

This TCR came from a woman aged 40 to 50 in good health. The chain is built from TRBV28 and TRBJ2-7; 8 bases match TRBD1. Source material: blood. The CDR3 DNA follows: TGTGCCAGCAGGGGATCTTGGGACAGGCGCGAGCAGTACTTC. Translated, it gives CASRGSWDRREQYF.